The next 17 T cell receptor beta chains were all read from a single sample in a study of radiation and T cells in renal cell carcinoma. Clones were read by immunoSEQ multiplex PCR, and TCRdb kept only the in-frame ones, dropping some. The sample has about 130,000 clones, more than 70% seen once. Noted time point: baseline pretreatment blood. The treatment denotes: 15 Gy SBRT to primary tumor, nephrectomy 4 weeks later. Specimen: blood, collected from a patient whose treatment included radiotherapy and nephrectomy. These receptors all stem from a woman between 45 and 65 years old with renal cell carcinoma.

The chain carries TRBV19 and TRBJ1-1; 8 positions match TRBD1. This CDR3 is 17 amino acids long. The germline CDR1 and CDR2 sequences are LNHDA and SQIVND (reference sequence). Trimming at V came to 5 bases and at J to 0 bases, leaving 11 bases not matched to a gene. CDR3 protein: CASSAPGQANMNTEAFF. The CDR3 bases are TGTGCCAGTAGTGCTCCGGGACAGGCTAATATGAACACTGAAGCTTTCTTT.

The V and J genes are TRBV18 and TRBJ1-2; 7 nucleotides agree with TRBD1. Germline V gene data show CDR1 as KGHSH and CDR2 as LQKENI. The CDR3 runs 16 residues. The trim removed 2 bases at V and 6 bases at J, leaving 12 bases unmatched. CDR3 protein: CASSPSTGSRVDGYTF. CDR3 sequence (DNA): TGTGCCAGCTCACCATCGACAGGGAGTAGGGTTGATGGCTACACCTTC.

The J gene is TRBJ2-7, the V gene TRBV5-1, with D unresolved. The V and J ends lost 0 bases and 9 bases respectively, with 13 bases between them. This CDR3 has 13 amino acids. From germline, CDR1 is SGHRS and CDR2 YFSETQ. The CDR3 nucleotides are TGCGCCAGCAGCTTGGTTCCCCCCTGGGTGCAGTACTTC. This sequence encodes CASSLVPPWVQYF.

This rearrangement joins TRBV6-5 to TRBJ1-2; no reliable D call. V was trimmed by 0 bases and J by 5 bases, leaving 16 bases between them. There are 16 residues in the CDR3. In germline, CDR1 is MNHEY, CDR2 SVGAGI. The CDR3, as DNA: TGTGCCAGCAGTTACTCGTTTGCAGCCCCGGGATATGGCTACACCTTC. Protein: CASSYSFAAPGYGYTF.

This clone has a single count. This rearrangement joins TRBV27 to TRBJ1-2; 11 positions match TRBD1. With V trimmed by 2 bases and J by 8 bases, 7 bases remained unmatched. CDR1 MNHEY and CDR2 SMNVEV come from the germline V gene (reference sequence). CDR3 size: 15 residues. The CDR3 spells CASSLTGQGASGYTF. DNA of the CDR3: TGTGCCAGCAGTTTAACCGGACAGGGGGCTAGCGGCTACACCTTC.

This chain uses TRBV10-3 with TRBJ2-7; D assignment may be TRBD1 or TRBD2 (5 bases each). The V end lost 8 bases, the J end lost 0 bases, and 11 bases lay between the germline ends. Germline V gene sequence: CDR1 ENHRY, CDR2 SYGVKD. The CDR3 loop spans 13 amino acids. In DNA form, the CDR3 reads TGTGCCATCCGAAGGGACGGCTCCTACGAGCAGTACTTC. As protein: CAIRRDGSYEQYF.

This clone appeared a few times. The CDR3 DNA sequence: TGTGCCAGCTCACCCGCCTCACAGGGAAACAAAAACATTCAGTACTTC. Encoded protein: CASSPASQGNKNIQYF. This rearrangement joins TRBV18 to TRBJ2-4; the D gene is possibly TRBD1 (6 bases). Germline loops: CDR1 KGHSH, CDR2 LQKENI. Trimming shortened V by 3 bases and J by 3 bases, and 15 bases separated the two germline ends. This CDR3 spans 16 amino acids.

The chain joins TRBV5-4 to TRBJ2-7; D is unclear. CDR1 and CDR2 from the germline V gene are SGHNT and YYREEE (reference sequence). This CDR3 is 14 amino acids long. V was cut by 0 bases and J by 5 bases, with 12 bases left in between. CDR3 bases: TGTGCCAGCAGCTTGGGGGCAAGCGAGGACGAGCAGTACTTC. Translated: CASSLGASEDEQYF.

The chain recombines TRBV4-1 with TRBJ1-2; 9 positions agree with TRBD1. CDR1 is MGHRA, CDR2 YSYEKL, per germline. The J segment lost 7 bases and the V segment lost 4 bases, leaving 7 bases of the junction unmatched. CDR3 length equals 14 residues. The CDR3 region is CASSPGTGRTGYTF. The CDR3 region has the DNA TGCGCCAGCAGCCCAGGGACAGGGAGGACTGGCTACACCTTC.

This clone appeared a single time. The V gene is TRBV7-9, the J gene TRBJ1-2; D unclear. CDR1 and CDR2 from the germline V gene are SEHNR and FQNEAQ (reference sequence). The CDR3 totals 14 residues. V shed 4 bases and J shed 8 bases, with 17 bases lying between them. CDR3 region: CASSSSGFSHGYTF. The CDR3 region has the DNA TGTGCCAGCAGCTCATCGGGATTTTCGCACGGCTACACCTTC.

This clone came up a few times. The chain recombines TRBV5-1 with TRBJ2-2, with D uncertain. Germline V gene lookup returns CDR1 SGHRS and CDR2 YFSETQ. Trimming removed 0 bases from V and 2 bases from J, with 5 bases in between. This CDR3 has 14 amino acids. The CDR3 nucleotides read TGCGCCAGCAGCTTGGACATTAACACCGGGGAGCTGTTTTTT. This translates into CASSLDINTGELFF.

The chain employs TRBV6-5 and TRBJ1-2; the match to TRBD1 covers 7 bases. Per the germline V gene, CDR1 is MNHEY and CDR2 is SVGAGI. The CDR3 length is 14 residues. With 2 bases clipped from V and 7 bases from J, the junction kept 7 bases outside the gene matches. The CDR3 DNA reads as TGTGCCAGCAGTTACCCGGACAGGCTGGGTGGCTACACCTTC. This codes for CASSYPDRLGGYTF.

The V call is TRBV5-4, the J call TRBJ1-2, with D hard to call. CDR1 is SGHNT, CDR2 YYREEE, per germline (reference sequence). The CDR3 contains 18 residues. V was trimmed by 0 bases and J by 8 bases, leaving 26 bases between them. CDR3 in DNA: TGTGCCAGCAGCTTGGAACTTGGGCTGGCCCCCTCCAGTACCGGCTACACCTTC. Its translation: CASSLELGLAPSSTGYTF.

J is TRBJ2-1 and V is TRBV6-1; D might be TRBD1 (6 bases). CDR1 and CDR2 (germline): MNHNS, SASEGT. The CDR3 has 12 residues. The V gene lost 10 bases and the J gene lost 5 bases, with 12 bases spanning the gap. CDR3 sequence (DNA): TGTGCCACCACGGACAGAAACAATGAGCAGTTCTTC. Residues: CATTDRNNEQFF.

The chain combines TRBV19 with TRBJ1-3, with a weak D call TRBD1 (6 bases). The CDR3 loop spans 14 amino acids. Trimming took 11 bases from V and 0 from J, leaving 14 bases between them. Germline V gene lookup returns CDR1 LNHDA and CDR2 SQIVND (reference sequence). The CDR3 DNA reads TGTGCCTGCGCCAGGGGTAACTCTGGAAACACCATATATTTT. Translating it yields CACARGNSGNTIYF.

The rearrangement links TRBV4-3 to TRBJ2-1; 8 nucleotides match TRBD2. The CDR3 extends over 18 amino acids. The germline V gene has CDR1 LGHNA and CDR2 YSLEER. The ends lost 4 bases at V and 5 bases at J; junction bases unmatched: 16. The CDR3 sequence is CASSRGVSWRGVDNEQFF. In nucleotides, the CDR3 is TGCGCCAGCAGCCGCGGCGTGTCGTGGCGGGGGGTGGACAATGAGCAGTTCTTC.

This clone has only a few counts. V is TRBV6-5 and J is TRBJ1-1; TRBD1 might be the D (5 bases). The germline V gene has CDR1 MNHEY and CDR2 SVGAGI. The germline V and J ends were trimmed by 7 bases and 0 bases, with 12 bases remaining between them. The CDR3 runs to 14 residues. The chain's CDR3 is CASNMGRLNTEAFF. DNA of the CDR3: TGTGCCAGCAACATGGGACGGTTGAACACTGAAGCTTTCTTT.